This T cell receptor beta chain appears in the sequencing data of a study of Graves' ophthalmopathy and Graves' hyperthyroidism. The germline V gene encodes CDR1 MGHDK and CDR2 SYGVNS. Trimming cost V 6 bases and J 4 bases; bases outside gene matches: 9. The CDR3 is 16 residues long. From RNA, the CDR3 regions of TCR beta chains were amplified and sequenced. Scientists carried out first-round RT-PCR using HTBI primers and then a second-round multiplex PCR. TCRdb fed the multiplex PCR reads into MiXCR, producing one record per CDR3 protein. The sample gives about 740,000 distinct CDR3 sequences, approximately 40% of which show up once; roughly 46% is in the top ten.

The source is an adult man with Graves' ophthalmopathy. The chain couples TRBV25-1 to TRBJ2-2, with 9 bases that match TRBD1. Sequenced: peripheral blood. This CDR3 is CASSFEGTGPTGELFF. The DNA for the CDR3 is TGTGCCAGCAGCTTTGAGGGGACAGGGCCCACCGGGGAGCTGTTTTTT.